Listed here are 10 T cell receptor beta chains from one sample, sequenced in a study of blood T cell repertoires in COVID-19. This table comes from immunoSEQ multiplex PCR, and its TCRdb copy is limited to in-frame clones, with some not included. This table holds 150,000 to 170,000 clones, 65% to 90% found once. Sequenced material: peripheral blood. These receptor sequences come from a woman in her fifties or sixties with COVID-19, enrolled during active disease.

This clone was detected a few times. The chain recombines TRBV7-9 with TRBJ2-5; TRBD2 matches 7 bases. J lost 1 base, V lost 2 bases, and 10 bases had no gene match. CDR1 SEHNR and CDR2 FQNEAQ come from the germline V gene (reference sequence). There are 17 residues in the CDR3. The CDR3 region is CASSLRVLLAPQETQYF. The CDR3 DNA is TGTGCCAGCAGCTTACGGGTTTTACTAGCGCCCCAAGAGACCCAGTACTTC.

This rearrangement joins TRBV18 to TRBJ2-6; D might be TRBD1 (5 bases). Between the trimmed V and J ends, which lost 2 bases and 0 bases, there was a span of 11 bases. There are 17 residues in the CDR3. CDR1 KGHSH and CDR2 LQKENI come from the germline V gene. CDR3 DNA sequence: TGTGCCAGCTCACCAAGCCAGGGTTACTCTGGGGCCAACGTCCTGACTTTC. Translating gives CASSPSQGYSGANVLTF.

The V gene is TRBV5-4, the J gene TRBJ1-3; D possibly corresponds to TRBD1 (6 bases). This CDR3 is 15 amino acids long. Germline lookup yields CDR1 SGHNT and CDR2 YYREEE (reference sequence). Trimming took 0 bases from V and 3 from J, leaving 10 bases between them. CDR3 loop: CASSLVGGDGNTIYF. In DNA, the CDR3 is TGTGCCAGCAGCTTGGTAGGGGGAGATGGAAACACCATATATTTT.

CDR3 sequence: CASSLFPAGSYEQYF. Written as DNA, the CDR3 is TGCGCCAGCAGCTTGTTTCCAGCGGGATCCTACGAGCAGTACTTC. The rearrangement uses TRBV5-1 and TRBJ2-7; 7 nucleotides match TRBD2. CDR3 length: 15 amino acids. Germline-derived CDR1 and CDR2 are SGHRS and YFSETQ. After removal of 1 base from V and 1 base from J, the junction contained 5 bases not matched to a gene.

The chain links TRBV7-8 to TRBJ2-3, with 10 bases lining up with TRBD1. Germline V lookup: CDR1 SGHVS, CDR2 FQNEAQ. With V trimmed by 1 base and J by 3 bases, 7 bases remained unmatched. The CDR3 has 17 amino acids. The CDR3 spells CASSLVVRGQGTDTQYF. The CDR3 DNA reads TGTGCCAGCAGCTTAGTCGTTCGGGGACAGGGGACAGATACGCAGTATTTT. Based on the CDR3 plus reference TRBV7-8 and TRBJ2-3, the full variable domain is GAGVSQSPRYKVAKRGQDVALRCDPISGHVSLFWYQQALGQGPEFLTYFQNEAQLDKSGLPSDRFFAERPEGSVSTLKIQRTQQEDSAVYLCASSLVVRGQGTDTQYFGPGTRLTVL.

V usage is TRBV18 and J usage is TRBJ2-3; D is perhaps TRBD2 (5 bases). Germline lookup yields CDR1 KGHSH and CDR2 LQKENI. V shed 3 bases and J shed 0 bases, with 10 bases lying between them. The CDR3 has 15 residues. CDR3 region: CASSPITGSTDTQYF. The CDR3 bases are TGTGCCAGCTCACCGATCACGGGGAGCACAGATACGCAGTATTTT.

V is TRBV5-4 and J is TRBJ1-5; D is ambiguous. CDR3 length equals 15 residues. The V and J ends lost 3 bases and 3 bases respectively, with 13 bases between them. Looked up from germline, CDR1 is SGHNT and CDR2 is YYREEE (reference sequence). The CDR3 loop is CASSWGDRPNQPQHF. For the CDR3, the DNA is TGTGCCAGCAGCTGGGGAGACCGGCCCAATCAGCCCCAGCATTTT.

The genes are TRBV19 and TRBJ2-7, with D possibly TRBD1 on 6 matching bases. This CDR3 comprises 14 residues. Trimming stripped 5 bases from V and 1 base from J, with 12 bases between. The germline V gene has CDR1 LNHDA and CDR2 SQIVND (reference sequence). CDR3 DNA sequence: TGTGCCAGTAGTGACGGACAGAAATCCTACGAGCAGTACTTC. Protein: CASSDGQKSYEQYF.

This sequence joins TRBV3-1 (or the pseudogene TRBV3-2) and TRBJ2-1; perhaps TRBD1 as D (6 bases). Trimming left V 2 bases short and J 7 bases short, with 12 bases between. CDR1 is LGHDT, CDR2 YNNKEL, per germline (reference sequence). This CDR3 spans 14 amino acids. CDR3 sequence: CASSQRTALNEQFF. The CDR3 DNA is TGTGCCAGCAGCCAAAGGACAGCCTTGAATGAGCAGTTCTTC.

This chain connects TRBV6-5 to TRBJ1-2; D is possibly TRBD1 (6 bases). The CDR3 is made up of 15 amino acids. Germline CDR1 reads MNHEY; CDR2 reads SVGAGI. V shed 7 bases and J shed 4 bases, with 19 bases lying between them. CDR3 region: CASNTHRDGGYGYTF. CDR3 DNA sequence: TGTGCCAGCAACACACACAGGGACGGAGGCTATGGCTACACCTTC.